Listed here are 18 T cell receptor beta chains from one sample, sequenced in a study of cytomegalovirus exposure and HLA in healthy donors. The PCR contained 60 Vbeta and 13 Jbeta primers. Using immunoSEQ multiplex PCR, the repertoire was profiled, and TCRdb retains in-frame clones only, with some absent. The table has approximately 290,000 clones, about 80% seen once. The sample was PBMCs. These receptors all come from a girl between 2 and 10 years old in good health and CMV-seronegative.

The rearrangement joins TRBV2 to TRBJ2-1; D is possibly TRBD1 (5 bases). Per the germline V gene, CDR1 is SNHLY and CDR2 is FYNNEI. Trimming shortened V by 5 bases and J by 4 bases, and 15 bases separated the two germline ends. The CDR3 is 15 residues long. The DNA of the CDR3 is TGTGCCAGCAGTCCTAGACAGATCCTATACAATGAGCAGTTCTTC. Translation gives CASSPRQILYNEQFF.

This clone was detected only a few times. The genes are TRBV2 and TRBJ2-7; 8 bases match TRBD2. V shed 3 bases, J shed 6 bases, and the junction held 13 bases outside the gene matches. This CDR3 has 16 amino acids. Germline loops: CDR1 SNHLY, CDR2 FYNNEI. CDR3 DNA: TGTGCCAGCAGTGATGGTTTCGGGGGGGAGGTTGGCGAGCAGTACTTC. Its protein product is CASSDGFGGEVGEQYF.

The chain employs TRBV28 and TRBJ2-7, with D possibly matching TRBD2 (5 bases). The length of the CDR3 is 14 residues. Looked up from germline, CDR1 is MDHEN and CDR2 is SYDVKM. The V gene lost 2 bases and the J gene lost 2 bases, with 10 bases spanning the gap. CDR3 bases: TGTGCCAGCAGTTTAGGAGGTACTGCCTACGAGCAGTACTTC. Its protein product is CASSLGGTAYEQYF.

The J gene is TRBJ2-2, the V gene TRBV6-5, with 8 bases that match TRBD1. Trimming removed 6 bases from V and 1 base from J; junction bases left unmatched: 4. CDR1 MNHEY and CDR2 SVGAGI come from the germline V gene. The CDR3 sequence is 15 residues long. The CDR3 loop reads CASRRQGKNTGELFF. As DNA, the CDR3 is TGTGCCAGCAGACGACAGGGGAAGAACACCGGGGAGCTGTTTTTT.

The CDR3 DNA reads as TGTGCCAGCAGCTCGGCGGCTGAAAAACTGTTTTTT. Its protein product is CASSSAAEKLFF. The V and J genes are TRBV5-4 and TRBJ1-4; D gene uncertain. V was trimmed by 3 bases and J by 7 bases, leaving 7 bases between them. CDR3 length: 12 residues. The V gene's germline CDR1 is SGHNT and CDR2 YYREEE (reference sequence).

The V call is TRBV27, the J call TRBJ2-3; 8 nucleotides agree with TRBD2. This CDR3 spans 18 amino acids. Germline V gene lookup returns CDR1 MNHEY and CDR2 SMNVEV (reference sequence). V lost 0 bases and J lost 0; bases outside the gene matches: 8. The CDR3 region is CASSLSGWRGVSTDTQYF. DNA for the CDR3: TGTGCCAGCAGTTTATCCGGCTGGCGGGGGGTTAGCACAGATACGCAGTATTTT.

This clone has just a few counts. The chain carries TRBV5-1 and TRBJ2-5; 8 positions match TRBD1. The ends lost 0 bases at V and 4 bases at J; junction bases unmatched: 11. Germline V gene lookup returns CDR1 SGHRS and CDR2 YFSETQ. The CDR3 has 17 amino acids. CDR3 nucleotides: TGCGCCAGCAGCTTGGTCTTCGGACAGGGATACGCAGAGACCCAGTACTTC. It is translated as CASSLVFGQGYAETQYF.

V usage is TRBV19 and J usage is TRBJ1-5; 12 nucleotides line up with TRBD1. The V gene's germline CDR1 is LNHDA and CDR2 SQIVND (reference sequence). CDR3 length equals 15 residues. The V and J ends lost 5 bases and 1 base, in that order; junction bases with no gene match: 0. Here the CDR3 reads CASSGTGGSNQPQHF. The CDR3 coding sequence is TGTGCCAGTAGTGGGACAGGGGGCAGCAATCAGCCCCAGCATTTT.

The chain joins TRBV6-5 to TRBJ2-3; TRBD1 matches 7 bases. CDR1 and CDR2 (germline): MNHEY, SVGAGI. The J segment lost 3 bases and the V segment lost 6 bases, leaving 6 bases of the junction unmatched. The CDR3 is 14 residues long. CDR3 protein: CASSPNRGTDTQYF. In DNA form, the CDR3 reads TGTGCCAGCAGCCCCAACAGGGGAACAGATACGCAGTATTTT.

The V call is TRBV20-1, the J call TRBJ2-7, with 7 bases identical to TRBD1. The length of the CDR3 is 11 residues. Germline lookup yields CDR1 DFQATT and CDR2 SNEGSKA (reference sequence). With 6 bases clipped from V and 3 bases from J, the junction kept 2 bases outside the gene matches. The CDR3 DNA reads TGCAGTGCCAGGGGGTACTACGAGCAGTACTTC. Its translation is CSARGYYEQYF.

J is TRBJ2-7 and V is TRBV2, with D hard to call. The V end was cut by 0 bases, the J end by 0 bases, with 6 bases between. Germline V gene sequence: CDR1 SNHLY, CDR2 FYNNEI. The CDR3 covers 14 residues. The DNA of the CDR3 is TGTGCCAGCAGTGAAGCCCGAGTCTCCTACGAGCAGTACTTC. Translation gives CASSEARVSYEQYF.

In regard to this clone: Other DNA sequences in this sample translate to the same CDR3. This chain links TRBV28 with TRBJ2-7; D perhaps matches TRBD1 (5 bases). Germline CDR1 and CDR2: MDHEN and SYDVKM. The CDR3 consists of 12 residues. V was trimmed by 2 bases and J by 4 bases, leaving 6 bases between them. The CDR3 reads CASSLQGYEQYF. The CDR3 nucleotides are TGTGCCAGCAGTTTACAGGGTTACGAGCAGTACTTC. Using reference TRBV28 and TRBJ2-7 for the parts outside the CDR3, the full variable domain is DVKVTQSSRYLVKRTGEKVFLECVQDMDHENMFWYRQDPGLGLRLIYFSYDVKMKEKGDIPEGYSVSREKKERFSLILESASTNQTSMYLCASSLQGYEQYFGPGTRLTVT.

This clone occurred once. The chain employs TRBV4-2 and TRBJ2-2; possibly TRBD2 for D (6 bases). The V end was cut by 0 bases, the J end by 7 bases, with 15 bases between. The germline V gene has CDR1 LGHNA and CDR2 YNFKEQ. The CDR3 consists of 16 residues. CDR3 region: CASSQDTGRSGGELFF. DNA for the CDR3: TGTGCCAGCAGCCAAGACACGGGGAGGAGTGGCGGGGAGCTGTTTTTT.

The CDR3 loop is CAWSVPRPDRGFNQPQHF. CDR3 nucleotide sequence: TGTGCCTGGAGTGTACCTCGGCCGGACAGGGGATTCAATCAGCCCCAGCATTTT. This sequence joins TRBV30 and TRBJ1-5, with TRBD1 matching 9 bases. The V gene's germline CDR1 is GTSNPN and CDR2 SVGIG (reference sequence). The CDR3 consists of 18 residues. V shed 0 bases and J 3 bases; nucleotides not matched to a gene: 12.

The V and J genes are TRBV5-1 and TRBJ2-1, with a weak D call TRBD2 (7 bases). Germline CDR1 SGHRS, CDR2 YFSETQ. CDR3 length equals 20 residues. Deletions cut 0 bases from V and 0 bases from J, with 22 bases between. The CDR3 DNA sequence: TGCGCCAGCAGCTTGGAAGTTGGGGGAGGGGGGGTCAGCTCCTACAATGAGCAGTTCTTC. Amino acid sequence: CASSLEVGGGGVSSYNEQFF.

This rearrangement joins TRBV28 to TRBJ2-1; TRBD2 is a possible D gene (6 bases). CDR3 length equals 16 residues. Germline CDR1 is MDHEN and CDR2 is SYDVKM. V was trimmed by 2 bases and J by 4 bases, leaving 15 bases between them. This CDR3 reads CASSLTGGLSYNEQFF. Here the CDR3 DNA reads TGTGCCAGCAGTTTAACCGGGGGACTCTCTTACAATGAGCAGTTCTTC.

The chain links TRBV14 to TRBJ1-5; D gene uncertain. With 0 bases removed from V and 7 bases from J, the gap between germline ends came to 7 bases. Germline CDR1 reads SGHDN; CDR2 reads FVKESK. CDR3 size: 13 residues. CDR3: CASSQDLVQPQHF. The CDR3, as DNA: TGTGCCAGCAGCCAAGATTTAGTCCAGCCCCAGCATTTT.

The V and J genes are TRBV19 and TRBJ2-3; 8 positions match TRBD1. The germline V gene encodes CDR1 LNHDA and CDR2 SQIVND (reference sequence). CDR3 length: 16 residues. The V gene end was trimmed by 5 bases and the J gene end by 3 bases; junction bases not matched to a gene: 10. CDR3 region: CASSPTRQGRTDTQYF. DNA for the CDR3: TGTGCCAGTAGTCCAACTCGACAGGGGAGAACAGATACGCAGTATTTT.